This TCR beta chain was sequenced in a study of T cells in Graves' hyperthyroidism and ophthalmopathy. Study-wide points: Through a model of 13 V-J features, ophthalmopathy was separated from stable hyperthyroidism.

This clonotype appeared many times. Antigen unknown. PBMCs were derived from around 10 ml fresh peripheral blood. CDR1 SGHKS and CDR2 YYEKEE come from the germline V gene (reference sequence). The CDR3 length is 17 residues. V trimming: 4 bases; J trimming: 8 bases; junction bases outside the gene matches: 20. TCR beta CDR3 regions were amplified from RNA transcripts. The study used the HTBI primer set for a first-round RT-PCR of the TCR CDR3. From the multiplex PCR reads, TCRdb called clonotypes with MiXCR, one entry per CDR3 protein. Here the sample spans 300,000 to 450,000 distinct CDR3 sequences, about 14% being singletons.

V and J are TRBV5-5 and TRBJ1-2; the match to TRBD1 covers 7 bases. The TCR was taken from a young woman with Graves' ophthalmopathy. The specimen was blood. CDR3 DNA: TGTGCCAGCAGCCCACGATCCATGGGCCGGACAGGTTTGGGCTACACCTTC. It codes for CASSPRSMGRTGLGYTF.